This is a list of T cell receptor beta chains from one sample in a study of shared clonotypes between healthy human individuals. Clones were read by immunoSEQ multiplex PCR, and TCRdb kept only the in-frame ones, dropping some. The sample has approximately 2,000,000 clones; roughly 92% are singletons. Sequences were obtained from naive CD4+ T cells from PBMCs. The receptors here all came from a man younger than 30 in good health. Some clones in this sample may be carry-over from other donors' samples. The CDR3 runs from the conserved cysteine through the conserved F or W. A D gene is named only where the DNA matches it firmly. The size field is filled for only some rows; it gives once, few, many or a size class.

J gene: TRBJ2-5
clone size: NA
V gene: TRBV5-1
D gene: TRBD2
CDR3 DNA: TGCGCCAGTAGGGGACTAGCGGGAGTCGAGACCCAGTACTTC
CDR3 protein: CASRGLAGVETQYF

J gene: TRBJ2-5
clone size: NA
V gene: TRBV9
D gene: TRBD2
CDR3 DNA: TGTGCCAGCAGCACAACGCCGACTAGCTGGCAAGAGACCCAGTACTTC
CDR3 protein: CASSTTPTSWQETQYF

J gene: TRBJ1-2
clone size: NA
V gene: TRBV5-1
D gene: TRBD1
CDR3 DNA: TGCGCCAGCAGCTTGAAACAGGGGGCGGGTAGCTACACCTTC
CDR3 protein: CASSLKQGAGSYTF

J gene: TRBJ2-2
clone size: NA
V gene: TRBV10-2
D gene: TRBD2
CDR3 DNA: TGCGCCAGCAGTGATAGACTAGCGTCGAACACCGGGGAGCTGTTTTTT
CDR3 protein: CASSDRLASNTGELFF

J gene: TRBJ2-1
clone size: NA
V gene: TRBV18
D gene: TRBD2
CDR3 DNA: TGTGCCAGCTCACCCGGGACTAGCGGGAGGGGCAATGAGCAGTTCTTC
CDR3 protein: CASSPGTSGRGNEQFF

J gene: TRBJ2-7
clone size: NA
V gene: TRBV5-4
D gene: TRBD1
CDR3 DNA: TGTGCCAGCAGCATAAGACAGGGGGTCGAGCAGTACTTC
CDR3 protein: CASSIRQGVEQYF

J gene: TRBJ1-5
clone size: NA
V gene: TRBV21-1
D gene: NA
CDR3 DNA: TGTGCCAGCAGCAAAGGGAAGGTTGCACAGCCCCAGCATTTT
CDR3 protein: CASSKGKVAQPQHF

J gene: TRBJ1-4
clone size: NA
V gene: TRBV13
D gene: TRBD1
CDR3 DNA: TGTGCCAGCAGCCATTCCGGACAGGGTTATGAAAAACTGTTTTTT
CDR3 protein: CASSHSGQGYEKLFF

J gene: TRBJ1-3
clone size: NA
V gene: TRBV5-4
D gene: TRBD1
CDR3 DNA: TGTGCCAGCAGCTGGGGACAGGCCTCTGGAAACACCATATATTTT
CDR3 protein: CASSWGQASGNTIYF

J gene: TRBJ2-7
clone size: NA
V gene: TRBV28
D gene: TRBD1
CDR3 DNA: TGTGCCAGCAGTCTACCCCAGGGGACAGGGTCCGACGAGCAGTACTTC
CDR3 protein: CASSLPQGTGSDEQYF

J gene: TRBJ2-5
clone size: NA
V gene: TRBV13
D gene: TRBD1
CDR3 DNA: TGTGCCAGCAGCCCATTAGGGGGCTCGGAGACCCAGTACTTC
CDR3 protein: CASSPLGGSETQYF

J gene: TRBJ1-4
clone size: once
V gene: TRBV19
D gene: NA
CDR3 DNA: TGTGCCAGTAGTATTGACGGTAATGAAAAACTGTTTTTT
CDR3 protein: CASSIDGNEKLFF

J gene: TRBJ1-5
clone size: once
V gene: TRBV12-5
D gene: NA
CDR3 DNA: TGTGCTAGTGGTTTGTTCAGCAATCAGCCCCAGCATTTT
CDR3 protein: CASGLFSNQPQHF

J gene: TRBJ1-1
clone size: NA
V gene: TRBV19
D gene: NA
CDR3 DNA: TGTGCCAGTAGTATGTGGGCCAGGATAACCGGCACTGAAGCTTTCTTT
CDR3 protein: CASSMWARITGTEAFF

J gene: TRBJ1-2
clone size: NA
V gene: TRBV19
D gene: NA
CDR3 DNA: TGTGCCAGTAGTTTACCGGGACCGTCGCGCACCTTC
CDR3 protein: CASSLPGPSRTF

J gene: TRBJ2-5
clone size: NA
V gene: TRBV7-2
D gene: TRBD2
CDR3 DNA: TGTGCCAGCAGCTTTCTAGCGGGAGGGGAGACCCAGTACTTC
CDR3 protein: CASSFLAGGETQYF

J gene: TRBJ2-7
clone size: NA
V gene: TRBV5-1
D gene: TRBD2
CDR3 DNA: TGCGCCAGCAGCTTGGCTAGCGGGGCATACGAGCAGTACTTC
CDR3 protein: CASSLASGAYEQYF

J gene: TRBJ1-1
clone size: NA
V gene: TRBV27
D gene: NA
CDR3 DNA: TGTGCCAGCAGTTGGGCCAGGTCAGGTCTTTTAGGCACTGAAGCTTTCTTT
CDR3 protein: CASSWARSGLLGTEAFF

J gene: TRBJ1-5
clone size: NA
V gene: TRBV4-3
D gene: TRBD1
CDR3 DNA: TGCGCCAGCAGCCAGGATCGGACAGGGAGACAGCCCCAGCATTTT
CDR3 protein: CASSQDRTGRQPQHF

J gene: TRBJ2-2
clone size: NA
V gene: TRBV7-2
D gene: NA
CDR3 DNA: TGTGCCAGCAGCGCTTACAGAGCCGTAAACACCGGGGAGCTGTTTTTT
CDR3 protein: CASSAYRAVNTGELFF

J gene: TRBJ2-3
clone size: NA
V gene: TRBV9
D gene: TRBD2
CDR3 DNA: TGTGCCAGCAGCGCCGGGACTAGCGGGTATACAGATACGCAGTATTTT
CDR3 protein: CASSAGTSGYTDTQYF

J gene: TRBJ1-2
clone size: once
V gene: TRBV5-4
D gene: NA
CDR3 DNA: TGTGCCAGCAGCTCGTGGGAACTTCGGGACTATGGCTACACCTTC
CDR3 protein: CASSSWELRDYGYTF

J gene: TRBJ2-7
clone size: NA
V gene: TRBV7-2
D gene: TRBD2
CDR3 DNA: TGTGCCAGCAGCACGGGGACTACCCTCACATTC
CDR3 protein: CASSTGTTLTF

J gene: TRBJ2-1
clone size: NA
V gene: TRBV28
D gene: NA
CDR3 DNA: TGTGCCAGCAGCCAAGTGAATGAGCAGTTCTTC
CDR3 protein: CASSQVNEQFF

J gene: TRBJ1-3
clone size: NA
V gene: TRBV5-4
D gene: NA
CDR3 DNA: TGTGCCAGCAGCTCCCGACAAGGAGTGGCTGGAAACACCATATATTTT
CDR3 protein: CASSSRQGVAGNTIYF

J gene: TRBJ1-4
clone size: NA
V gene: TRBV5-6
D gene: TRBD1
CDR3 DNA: TGTGCCAGCAGCTTCCGGGACAGGGGATTTGAAAAACTGTTTTTT
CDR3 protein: CASSFRDRGFEKLFF

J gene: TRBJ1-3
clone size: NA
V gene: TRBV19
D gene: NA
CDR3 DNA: TGTGCCAGTAGTACGACAGCCACCTCTGGAAACACCATATATTTT
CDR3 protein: CASSTTATSGNTIYF

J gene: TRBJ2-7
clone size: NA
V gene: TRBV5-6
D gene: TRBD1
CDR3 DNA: TGTGCCAGCAGCCGGAGACAGGGGAGCTCCTACGAGCAGTACTTC
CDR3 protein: CASSRRQGSSYEQYF

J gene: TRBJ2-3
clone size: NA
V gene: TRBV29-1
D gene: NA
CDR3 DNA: TGCAGCGTTGTGCCAGCAACAGATACGCAGTATTTT
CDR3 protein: CSVVPATDTQYF

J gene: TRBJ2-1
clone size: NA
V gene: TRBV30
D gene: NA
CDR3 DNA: TGTGCCTGGAGTCTAGGAACCGGACGGTTGAGCTCCTACAATGAGCAGTTCTTC
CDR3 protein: CAWSLGTGRLSSYNEQFF

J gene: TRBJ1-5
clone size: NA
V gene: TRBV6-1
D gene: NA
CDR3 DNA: TGTGCCAGCAGAAGCAATCAGCCCCAGCATTTT
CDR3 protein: CASRSNQPQHF

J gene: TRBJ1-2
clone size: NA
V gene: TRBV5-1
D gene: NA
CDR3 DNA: TGCGCCAGCAGCTTGGATGGGACGCTCTCGAATAGGTATGGCTACACCTTC
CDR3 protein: CASSLDGTLSNRYGYTF

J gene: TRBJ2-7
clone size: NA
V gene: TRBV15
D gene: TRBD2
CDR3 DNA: TGTGCCACCAGCAGAGATGGACTAGCGGGAGCCAGCCCCTTCTACGAGCAGTACTTC
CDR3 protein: CATSRDGLAGASPFYEQYF

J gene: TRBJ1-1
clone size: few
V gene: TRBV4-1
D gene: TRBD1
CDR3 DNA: TGCGCCAGCAGCCAAGATCTGGGGACAGGGGGGGCTTTCTTT
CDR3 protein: CASSQDLGTGGAFF

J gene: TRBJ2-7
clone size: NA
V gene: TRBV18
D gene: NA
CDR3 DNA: TGTGCCAGCTCACCCAATTCCGGGACGGGCTACGAGCAGTACTTC
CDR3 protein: CASSPNSGTGYEQYF

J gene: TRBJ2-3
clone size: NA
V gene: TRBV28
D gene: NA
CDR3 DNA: TGTGCCAGCAGTTTCGGAATCGATGTCAGCACAGATACGCAGTATTTT
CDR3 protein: CASSFGIDVSTDTQYF

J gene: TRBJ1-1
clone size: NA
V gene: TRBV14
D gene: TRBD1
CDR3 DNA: TGTGCCAGCAGCCCGATCAGGGGGCTGGAGGCTTTCTTT
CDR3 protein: CASSPIRGLEAFF

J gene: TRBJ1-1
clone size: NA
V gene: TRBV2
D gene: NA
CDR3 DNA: TGTGCCAGCAGAGGGACTGGGAACACTGAAGCTTTCTTT
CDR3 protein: CASRGTGNTEAFF

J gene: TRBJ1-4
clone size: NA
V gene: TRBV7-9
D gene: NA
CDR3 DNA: TGTGCCAGCAGCCGGACGGAAGAAAAACTGTTTTTT
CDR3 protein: CASSRTEEKLFF

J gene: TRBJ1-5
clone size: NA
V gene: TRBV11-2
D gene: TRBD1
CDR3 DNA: TGTGCCAGCAGCCTGGACAGGGTAGGCCAGCCCCAGCATTTT
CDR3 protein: CASSLDRVGQPQHF

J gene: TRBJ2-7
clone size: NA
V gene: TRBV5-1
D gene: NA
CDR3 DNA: TGCGCCAGCCGGGTGGGGCTGGAAAGAGAGCAGTACTTC
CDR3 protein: CASRVGLEREQYF

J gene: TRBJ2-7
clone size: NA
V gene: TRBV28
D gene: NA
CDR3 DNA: TGTGCCAGCGGCAGAGCCTACGAGCAGTACTTC
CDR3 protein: CASGRAYEQYF

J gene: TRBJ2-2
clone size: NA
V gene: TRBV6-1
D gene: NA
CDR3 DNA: TGTGCCAGCAGTGAATTAGGGAGACCAGGGACCGGGGAGCTGTTTTTT
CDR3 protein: CASSELGRPGTGELFF